The 23 T cell receptor beta chains presented below share a single source sample, sequenced in a study of blood T cell repertoires in COVID-19. Measured with immunoSEQ multiplex PCR; TCRdb has only the in-frame clones, and not every one. Of roughly 190,000 clones listed, roughly 81% are singletons. Sequences were obtained from peripheral blood. These receptors were taken from a woman between 65 and 79 years old with active or convalescent COVID-19.

The chain has TRBV10-3 and TRBJ2-2; 7 positions agree with TRBD1. Germline values: CDR1 ENHRY, CDR2 SYGVKD. This CDR3 spans 17 amino acids. With 5 bases clipped from V and 0 bases from J, the junction kept 9 bases outside the gene matches. CDR3 loop: CAISPPRQGSNTGELFF. The CDR3 DNA reads TGTGCCATCAGTCCACCTCGACAGGGTTCGAACACCGGGGAGCTGTTTTTT.

The rearrangement uses TRBV4-1 and TRBJ2-2; D possibly corresponds to TRBD1 (6 bases). Trimming cost V 4 bases and J 1 base, with 13 bases left between them. The CDR3 has 16 amino acids. Germline CDR1 MGHRA, CDR2 YSYEKL. The DNA of the CDR3 is TGCGCCAGCAGCCCTTACGGGACACTGAACACCGGGGAGCTGTTTTTT. This gives the protein CASSPYGTLNTGELFF.

The chain uses TRBV5-6 and TRBJ1-5, with D maybe TRBD1 (5 bases). V lost 3 bases and J 8 bases, leaving 15 bases between the germline ends. The CDR3 contains 14 residues. Germline V gives CDR1 SGHDT, CDR2 YYEEEE. This CDR3 reads CASSSPLTGEPQHF. CDR3 DNA: TGTGCCAGCAGCTCTCCTTTAACGGGGGAGCCCCAGCATTTT.

The chain couples TRBV14 to TRBJ2-7, with a weak D call TRBD1 (6 bases). Germline CDR1 reads SGHDN; CDR2 reads FVKESK. The CDR3 is 16 residues long. V lost 0 bases, J lost 5 bases, and 17 bases lay in between. The CDR3 DNA sequence: TGTGCCAGCAGCCAAGAACACCCAGGGGCTGCTGACGAGCAGTACTTC. It translates to CASSQEHPGAADEQYF.

J is TRBJ1-3 and V is TRBV6-1, with TRBD1 identical over 7 bases. Germline V gene lookup returns CDR1 MNHNS and CDR2 SASEGT. The CDR3 spans 20 residues. The ends lost 0 bases at V and 0 bases at J; junction bases unmatched: 14. The CDR3 bases are TGTGCCAGCAGTGAAGCGAGAAGCTGGGGACAGACCAGCTCTGGAAACACCATATATTTT. Amino acids: CASSEARSWGQTSSGNTIYF.

The CDR3 nucleotides read TGTGCCATCAGGGGGACTAGCAGCCATGAGCAGTTCTTC. Residues: CAIRGTSSHEQFF. The gene calls are TRBV10-3 and TRBJ2-1; TRBD2 agrees at 9 bases. V was pared by 6 bases and J by 8 bases, with 5 bases of the junction left unmatched. Germline CDR1 is ENHRY and CDR2 is SYGVKD. This CDR3 region has 13 residues.

The chain carries TRBV5-1 and TRBJ2-7; 7 nucleotides agree with TRBD1. With V trimmed by 4 bases and J by 0 bases, 4 bases remained unmatched. This CDR3 contains 14 residues. The germline V gene encodes CDR1 SGHRS and CDR2 YFSETQ. CDR3 sequence reads: CASSEGQSSYEQYF. The CDR3, as DNA: TGCGCCAGCAGCGAGGGACAGAGCTCCTACGAGCAGTACTTC.

The chain joins TRBV29-1 to TRBJ1-4; 10 positions match TRBD1. The germline V gene has CDR1 SQVTM and CDR2 ANQGSEA. The trim removed 7 bases at V and 7 bases at J, leaving 3 bases unmatched. CDR3 length: 12 amino acids. CDR3 bases: TGCAGCGCCGGGACAGGGGTTGAAAAACTGTTTTTT. Protein: CSAGTGVEKLFF. Drawing the rest from reference TRBV29-1 and TRBJ1-4, the complete variable domain is SAVISQKPSRDICQRGTSLTIQCQVDSQVTMMFWYRQQPGQSLTLIATANQGSEATYESGFVIDKFPISRPNLTFSTLTVSNMSPEDSSIYLCSAGTGVEKLFFGSGTQLSVL.

This clone was detected only once. The gene calls are TRBV7-2 and TRBJ2-7; D is perhaps TRBD2 (5 bases). Germline V CDR1 and CDR2: SGHTA, FQGNSA. The ends were cut back, 11 bases at V and 0 bases at J, with 17 bases in the middle. There are 14 residues in the CDR3. In DNA, the CDR3 is TGTGCCGCTGCCGGCCTTACTAGCTCCTACGAGCAGTACTTC. Protein sequence: CAAAGLTSSYEQYF. Supplemented by reference TRBV7-2 and TRBJ2-7, the full variable domain reads GAGVSQSPSNKVTEKGKDVELRCDPISGHTALYWYRQSLGQGLEFLIYFQGNSAPDKSGLPSDRFSAERTGGSVSTLTIQRTQQEDSAVYLCAAAGLTSSYEQYFGPGTRLTVT.

CDR3 DNA sequence: TGCGCCAGCAGCCAAGGTTTAGGACTAGCGGGAGAAGAGACCCAGTACTTC. This gives the protein CASSQGLGLAGEETQYF. The chain uses TRBV4-1 and TRBJ2-5, with 13 nucleotides matching TRBD2. Trimming removed 1 base from V and 3 bases from J; junction bases left unmatched: 5. This CDR3 spans 17 amino acids. The germline CDR1 and CDR2 sequences are MGHRA and YSYEKL.

The chain carries TRBV28 and TRBJ1-5; D may be TRBD1 (5 bases). V lost 5 bases to trimming and J lost 0 bases, with 8 bases between them. CDR3 length equals 14 residues. Germline CDR1 reads MDHEN; CDR2 reads SYDVKM. Written as DNA, the CDR3 is TGTGCCAGCAGTCCCGGGGGTAGCAATCAGCCCCAGCATTTT. Translated, it gives CASSPGGSNQPQHF.

The J gene is TRBJ2-2, the V gene TRBV19, with 10 positions matching TRBD1. Germline V gene sequence: CDR1 LNHDA, CDR2 SQIVND (reference sequence). J lost 6 bases, V lost 3 bases, and 10 bases had no gene match. CDR3 size: 17 residues. DNA of the CDR3: TGTGCCAGTAGTATCGGATCGCCGGGACAGGGGTCCGGGGAGCTGTTTTTT. This sequence encodes CASSIGSPGQGSGELFF.

The J gene is TRBJ2-2, the V gene TRBV3-1 (or the pseudogene TRBV3-2); 7 bases match TRBD1. V was clipped by 2 bases and J by 5 bases; unmatched bases: 5. Per germline, CDR1 LGHDT and CDR2 YNNKEL (reference sequence). This CDR3 region has 15 residues. The CDR3 bases are TGTGCCAGCAGCCAAAGACAGGGCCGAACCGGGGAGCTGTTTTTT. Protein sequence: CASSQRQGRTGELFF.

This clone was counted between two and nine times. V gene TRBV30 combines with J gene TRBJ2-6; the match to TRBD1 covers 9 bases. V lost 2 bases to trimming and J lost 2 bases; unmatched junction nucleotides: 7. This CDR3 region has 17 residues. Looked up from germline, CDR1 is GTSNPN and CDR2 is SVGIG (reference sequence). The CDR3 is CAWSSGQGTTGANVLTF. In DNA form, the CDR3 reads TGTGCCTGGAGTTCGGGACAGGGAACAACTGGGGCCAACGTCCTGACTTTC.

V is TRBV6-5 and J is TRBJ2-7, with 7 positions matching TRBD2. The CDR3 runs to 16 residues. Trimming took 2 bases from V and 3 from J; bases not matched to a gene: 10. CDR1 is MNHEY and CDR2 is SVGAGI in the germline V gene. This CDR3 reads CASSYQKTSPNYEQYF. The CDR3 DNA reads TGTGCCAGCAGTTACCAAAAGACTAGCCCAAACTACGAGCAGTACTTC.

This clone was recorded only once. The chain combines TRBV18 with TRBJ1-1, with D possibly TRBD1 on 5 matching bases. The V gene lost 8 bases and the J gene lost 10 bases, with 20 bases spanning the gap. Germline loops: CDR1 KGHSH, CDR2 LQKENI. CDR3 length: 13 residues. CDR3 bases: TGTGCCAGCCACGGCCTCAAACTGGGGGGAGCTTTCTTT. Its translation: CASHGLKLGGAFF.

The genes are TRBV27 and TRBJ2-1; no reliable D call. V lost 5 bases, J lost 6 bases, and 8 bases lay in between. The CDR3 consists of 12 residues. CDR1 and CDR2 (germline): MNHEY, SMNVEV (reference sequence). This chain's CDR3 is CASSPNSNEQFF. Written as DNA, the CDR3 is TGTGCCAGCAGTCCTAACAGCAATGAGCAGTTCTTC.

V usage is TRBV6-5 and J usage is TRBJ2-3, with 10 nucleotides matching TRBD2. Unmatched junction bases numbered 0, after V lost 6 bases and J lost 0 bases. The CDR3 loop spans 14 amino acids. Germline CDR1 and CDR2: MNHEY and SVGAGI. In DNA, the CDR3 is TGTGCCAGCAGGACTAGCGGGAGCACAGATACGCAGTATTTT. It translates to CASRTSGSTDTQYF.

The chain combines TRBV2 with TRBJ1-2, with D possibly being TRBD1 (6 bases). The CDR3 is 15 residues long. Germline V CDR1 and CDR2: SNHLY, FYNNEI. The V end lost 6 bases, the J end lost 5 bases, and 19 bases lay between the germline ends. DNA of the CDR3: TGTGCCAGCAGCCAGACAGGATTCCCTAGGTATGGCTACACCTTC. It encodes CASSQTGFPRYGYTF.

The count of this clone is one. The CDR3: CASSLWSSGRIRHEQFF. The CDR3 DNA reads as TGTGCCAGCAGTTTATGGTCAAGCGGGAGAATTCGCCATGAGCAGTTCTTC. The chain has TRBV28 and TRBJ2-1; 8 bases are shared with TRBD2. CDR3 length: 17 residues. The V segment lost 0 bases and the J segment 8 bases; nucleotides outside the gene matches: 12. Germline values: CDR1 MDHEN, CDR2 SYDVKM.

This rearrangement joins TRBV7-9 to TRBJ1-2; 7 nucleotides match TRBD1. CDR1 SEHNR and CDR2 FQNEAQ come from the germline V gene (reference sequence). This CDR3 spans 11 amino acids. V dropped 8 bases and J dropped 7; count of bases not matched to a gene: 4. The CDR3 DNA is TGTGCCAGCCGGGACAGCGCTGGCTACACCTTC. Encoded protein: CASRDSAGYTF.

The V call is TRBV6-5, the J call TRBJ1-5; no clear D gene. The V gene's germline CDR1 is MNHEY and CDR2 SVGAGI. The CDR3 contains 14 residues. Trimming cost V 6 bases and J 7 bases, with 16 bases left between them. CDR3 residues: CASSPLQAGQPQHF. As DNA, the CDR3 is TGTGCCAGCAGCCCCCTCCAAGCGGGCCAGCCCCAGCATTTT.

This rearrangement joins TRBV11-1 to TRBJ1-3, with TRBD1 identical over 7 bases. J lost 7 bases, V lost 5 bases, and 11 bases had no gene match. The CDR3 covers 15 residues. Germline V lookup: CDR1 SGHAT, CDR2 FQDESV (reference sequence). The CDR3 reads CASSLSWDSRNTIYF. The CDR3 DNA follows: TGTGCCAGCAGCCTCTCTTGGGACAGTCGGAACACCATATATTTT.